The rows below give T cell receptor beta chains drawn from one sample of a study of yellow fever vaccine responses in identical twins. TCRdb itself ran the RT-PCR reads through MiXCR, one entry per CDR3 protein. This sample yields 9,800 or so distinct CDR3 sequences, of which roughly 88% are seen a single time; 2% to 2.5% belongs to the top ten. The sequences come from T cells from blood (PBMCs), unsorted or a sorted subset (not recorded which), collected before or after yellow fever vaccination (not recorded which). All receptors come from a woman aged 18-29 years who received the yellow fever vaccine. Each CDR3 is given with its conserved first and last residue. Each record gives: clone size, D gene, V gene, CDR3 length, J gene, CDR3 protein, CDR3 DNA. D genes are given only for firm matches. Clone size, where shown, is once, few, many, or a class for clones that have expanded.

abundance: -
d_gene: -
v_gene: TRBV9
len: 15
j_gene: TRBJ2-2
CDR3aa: CASSATVFGTGELFF
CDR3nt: TGTGCCAGCAGCGCCACCGTCTTCGGGACCGGGGAGCTGTTTTTT

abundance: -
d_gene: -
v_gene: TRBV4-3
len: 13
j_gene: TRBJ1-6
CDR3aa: CASSTKDNSPLHF
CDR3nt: TGCGCCAGCAGCACAAAAGATAATTCACCCCTCCACTTT

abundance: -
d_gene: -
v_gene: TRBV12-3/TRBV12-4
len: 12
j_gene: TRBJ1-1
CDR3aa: CASGSRNTEAFF
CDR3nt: TGTGCCAGTGGCAGCCGGAACACTGAAGCTTTCTTT

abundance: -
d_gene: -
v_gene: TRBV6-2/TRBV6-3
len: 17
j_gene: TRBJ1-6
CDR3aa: CASSYTPWGSYNSPLHF
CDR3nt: TGTGCCAGCAGTTACACCCCGTGGGGCTCCTATAATTCACCCCTCCACTTT

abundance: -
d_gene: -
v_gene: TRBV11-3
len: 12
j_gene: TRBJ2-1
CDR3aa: CASSLQGGEQFF
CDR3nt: TGTGCCAGCAGCTTACAGGGGGGTGAGCAGTTCTTC

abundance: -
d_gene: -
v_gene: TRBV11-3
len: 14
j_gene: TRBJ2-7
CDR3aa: CTSSSSDTFYEQYF
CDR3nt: TGTACCAGCAGCTCAAGCGACACGTTCTACGAGCAGTACTTC

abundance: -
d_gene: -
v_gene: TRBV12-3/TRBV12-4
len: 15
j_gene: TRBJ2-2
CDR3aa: CASSRQRVFSGELFF
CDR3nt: TGTGCCAGCAGCCGACAGCGGGTTTTCTCCGGGGAGCTGTTTTTT

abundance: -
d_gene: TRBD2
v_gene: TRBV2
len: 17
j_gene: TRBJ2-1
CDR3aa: CASSEAGVLAGGNEQFF
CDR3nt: TGTGCCAGCAGTGAAGCGGGGGTACTAGCGGGAGGCAATGAGCAGTTCTTC

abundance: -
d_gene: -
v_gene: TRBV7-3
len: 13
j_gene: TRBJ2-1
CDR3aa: CASSLQGYNEQFF
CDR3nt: TGTGCCAGCAGCTTACAGGGTTACAATGAGCAGTTCTTC

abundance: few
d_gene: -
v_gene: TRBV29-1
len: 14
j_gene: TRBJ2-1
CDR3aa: CSSEGGAYNNEQFF
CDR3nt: TGCAGCTCTGAAGGTGGAGCCTATAACAATGAGCAGTTCTTC

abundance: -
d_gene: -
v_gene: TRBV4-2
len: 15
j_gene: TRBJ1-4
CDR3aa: CASSQDAPGTVKLFF
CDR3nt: TGTGCCAGCAGCCAAGATGCCCCGGGGACGGTAAAACTGTTTTTT

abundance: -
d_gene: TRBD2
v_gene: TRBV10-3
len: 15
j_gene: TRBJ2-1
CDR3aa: CAISTPSGGYNEQFF
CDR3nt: TGTGCCATCAGCACCCCTAGCGGGGGATACAATGAGCAGTTCTTC

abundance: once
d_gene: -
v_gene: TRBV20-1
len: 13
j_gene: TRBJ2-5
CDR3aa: CSANPQGRQTQYF
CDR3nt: TGCAGTGCTAATCCCCAGGGGAGGCAGACCCAGTACTTC

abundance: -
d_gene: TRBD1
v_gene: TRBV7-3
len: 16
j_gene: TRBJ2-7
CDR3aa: CASSSTSGQGAYEQYF
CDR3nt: TGTGCCAGCAGCTCAACCTCGGGACAGGGCGCCTACGAGCAGTACTTC

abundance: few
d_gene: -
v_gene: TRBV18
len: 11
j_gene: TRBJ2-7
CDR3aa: CASSPPHEQYF
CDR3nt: TGTGCCAGCTCCCCGCCCCACGAGCAGTACTTC

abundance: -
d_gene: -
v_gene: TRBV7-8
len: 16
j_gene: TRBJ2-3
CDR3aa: CASSYGSPASLDTQYF
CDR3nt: TGTGCCAGCAGCTATGGGAGCCCCGCCTCTTTGGATACGCAGTATTTT

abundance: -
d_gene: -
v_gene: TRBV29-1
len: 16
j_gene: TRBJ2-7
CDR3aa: CSAATGAMEWPYEQYF
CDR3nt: TGCAGCGCCGCAACGGGCGCGATGGAATGGCCCTACGAGCAGTACTTC

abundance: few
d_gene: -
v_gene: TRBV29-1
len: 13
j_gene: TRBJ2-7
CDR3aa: CSVDVGGPYEQYF
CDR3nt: TGCAGCGTTGACGTTGGTGGTCCCTACGAGCAGTACTTC

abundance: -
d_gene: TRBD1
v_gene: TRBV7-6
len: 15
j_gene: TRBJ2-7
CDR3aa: CASSLVGGLPYEQYF
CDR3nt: TGTGCCAGCAGCTTAGTAGGGGGCCTCCCCTACGAGCAGTACTTC

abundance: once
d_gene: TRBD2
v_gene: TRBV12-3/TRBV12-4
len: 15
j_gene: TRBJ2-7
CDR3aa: CASSGPGLVASEQYF
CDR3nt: TGTGCCAGCAGTGGACCGGGACTAGTCGCGTCCGAGCAGTACTTC

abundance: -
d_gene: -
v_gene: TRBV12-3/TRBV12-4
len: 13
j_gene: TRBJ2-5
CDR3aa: CASTGQIQETQYF
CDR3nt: TGTGCCTCTACAGGGCAGATTCAAGAGACCCAGTACTTC

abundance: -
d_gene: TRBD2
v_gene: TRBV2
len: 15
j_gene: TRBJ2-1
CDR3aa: CASSEGTRRFSEQFF
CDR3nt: TGTGCCAGCAGTGAAGGGACTAGGCGGTTTAGTGAGCAGTTCTTC

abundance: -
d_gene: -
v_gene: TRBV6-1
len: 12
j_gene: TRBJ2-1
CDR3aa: CASSEGGGPQFF
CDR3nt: TGTGCCAGCAGTGAGGGCGGCGGGCCGCAGTTCTTC

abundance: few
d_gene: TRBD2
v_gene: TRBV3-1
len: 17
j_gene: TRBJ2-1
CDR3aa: CASSQDSGLAPYNEQFF
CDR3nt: TGTGCCAGCAGCCAAGATAGCGGACTAGCTCCCTACAATGAGCAGTTCTTC

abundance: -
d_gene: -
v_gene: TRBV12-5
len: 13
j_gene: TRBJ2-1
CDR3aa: CASGFGQLNEQFF
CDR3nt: TGTGCTAGTGGTTTCGGGCAGCTTAATGAGCAGTTCTTC

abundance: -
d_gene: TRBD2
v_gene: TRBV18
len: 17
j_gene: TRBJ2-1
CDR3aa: CASSPLPKVAGDNEQFF
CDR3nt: TGTGCCAGCTCACCACTTCCCAAGGTAGCGGGGGACAATGAGCAGTTCTTC

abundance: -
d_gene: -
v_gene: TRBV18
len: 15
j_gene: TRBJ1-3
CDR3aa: CASSPGFNSGNTIYF
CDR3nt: TGTGCCAGCTCACCGGGTTTTAACTCTGGAAACACCATATATTTT

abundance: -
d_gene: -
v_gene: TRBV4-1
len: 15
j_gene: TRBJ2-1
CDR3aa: CASSQDMSSYNEQFF
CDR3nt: TGCGCCAGCAGCCAAGACATGAGCTCCTACAATGAGCAGTTCTTC

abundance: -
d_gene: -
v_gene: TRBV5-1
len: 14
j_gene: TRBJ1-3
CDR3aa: CASSLGASGNTIYF
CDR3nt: TGCGCCAGCAGCTTGGGGGCTTCTGGAAACACCATATATTTT

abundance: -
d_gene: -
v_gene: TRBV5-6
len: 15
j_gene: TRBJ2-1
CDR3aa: CASSLGPRPHNEQFF
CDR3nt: TGTGCCAGCAGCTTGGGACCTCGGCCCCACAATGAGCAGTTCTTC

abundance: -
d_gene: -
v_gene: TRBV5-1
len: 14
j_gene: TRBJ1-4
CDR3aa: CASSLGRPNEKLFF
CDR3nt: TGCGCCAGCAGCTTGGGGCGGCCTAATGAAAAACTGTTTTTT

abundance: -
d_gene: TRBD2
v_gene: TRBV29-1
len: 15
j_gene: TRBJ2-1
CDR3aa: CSVPRLAGGYNEQFF
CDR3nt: TGCAGCGTTCCCAGACTAGCGGGGGGATACAATGAGCAGTTCTTC

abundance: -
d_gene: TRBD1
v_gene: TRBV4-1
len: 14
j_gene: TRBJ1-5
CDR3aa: CASSPRQGNQPQHF
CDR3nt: TGCGCCAGCAGCCCCCGACAGGGGAATCAGCCCCAGCATTTT

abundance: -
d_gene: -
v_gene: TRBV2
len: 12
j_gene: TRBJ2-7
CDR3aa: CASRVDSYEQYF
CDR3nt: TGTGCCAGCAGAGTAGACAGTTACGAGCAGTACTTC

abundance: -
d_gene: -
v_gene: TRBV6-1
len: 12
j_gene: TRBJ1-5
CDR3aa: CASRESNQPQHF
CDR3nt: TGTGCCAGCAGGGAAAGCAATCAGCCCCAGCATTTT

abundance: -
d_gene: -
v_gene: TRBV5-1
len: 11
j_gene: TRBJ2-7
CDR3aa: CASSRSYEQYF
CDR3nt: TGCGCCAGCAGCCGGTCCTACGAGCAGTACTTC

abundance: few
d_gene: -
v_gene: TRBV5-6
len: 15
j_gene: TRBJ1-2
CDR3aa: CASSLRASLTYGYTF
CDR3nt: TGTGCCAGCAGCTTGAGGGCCAGTCTAACCTATGGCTACACCTTC

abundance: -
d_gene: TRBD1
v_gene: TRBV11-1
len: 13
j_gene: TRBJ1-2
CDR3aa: CASSLDRINDYTF
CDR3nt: TGTGCCAGCAGCTTGGACAGGATAAATGACTACACCTTC

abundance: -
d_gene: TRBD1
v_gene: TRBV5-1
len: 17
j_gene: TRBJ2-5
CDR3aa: CASSLPGTGGIQETQYF
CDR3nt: TGCGCCAGCAGCTTGCCCGGGACAGGGGGCATACAAGAGACCCAGTACTTC

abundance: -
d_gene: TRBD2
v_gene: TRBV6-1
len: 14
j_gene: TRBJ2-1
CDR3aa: CASSGGLESNEQFF
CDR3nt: TGTGCCAGCAGTGGGGGACTAGAGTCGAATGAGCAGTTCTTC

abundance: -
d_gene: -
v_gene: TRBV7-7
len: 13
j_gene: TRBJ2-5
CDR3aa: CASSSYLGETQYF
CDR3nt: TGTGCCAGCAGCTCTTATCTCGGGGAGACCCAGTACTTC

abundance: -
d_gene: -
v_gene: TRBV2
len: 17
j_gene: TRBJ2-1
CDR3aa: CASSGLGGGFSYNEQFF
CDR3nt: TGTGCCAGCAGTGGGCTGGGGGGGGGCTTCTCCTACAATGAGCAGTTCTTC

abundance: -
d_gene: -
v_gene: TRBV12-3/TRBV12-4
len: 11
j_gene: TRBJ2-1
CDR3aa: CASSLVREQFF
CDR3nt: TGTGCCAGCAGTTTAGTCCGGGAGCAGTTCTTC

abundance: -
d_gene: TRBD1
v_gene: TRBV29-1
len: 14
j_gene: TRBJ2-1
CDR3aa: CSVPGQGTYNEQFF
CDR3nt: TGCAGCGTACCGGGACAGGGGACCTACAATGAGCAGTTCTTC

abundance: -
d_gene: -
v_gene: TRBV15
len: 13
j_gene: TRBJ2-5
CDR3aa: CATSRKVGETQYF
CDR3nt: TGTGCCACCAGCAGGAAGGTCGGAGAGACCCAGTACTTC

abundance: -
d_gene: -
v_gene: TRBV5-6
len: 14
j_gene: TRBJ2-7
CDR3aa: CASSLGNTPREQYF
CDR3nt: TGTGCCAGCAGCTTGGGGAATACCCCTAGGGAGCAGTACTTC

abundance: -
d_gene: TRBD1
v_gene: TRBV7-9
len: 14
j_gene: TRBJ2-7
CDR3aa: CASSFRQGPYEQYF
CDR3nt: TGTGCCAGCAGCTTTAGACAGGGACCCTACGAGCAGTACTTC

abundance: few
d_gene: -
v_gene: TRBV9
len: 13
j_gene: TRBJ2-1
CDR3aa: CASSLGEYNEQFF
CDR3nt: TGTGCCAGCAGCCTCGGAGAGTACAATGAGCAGTTCTTC